In this sample, the clone carrying this T cell receptor (beta chain) turned up a few times. The sample comes from a study of Graves' ophthalmopathy and Graves' hyperthyroidism. Using RNA transcripts, the TCR beta CDR3 regions were amplified. The authors performed first-round RT-PCR with HTBI primers and then a second-round multiplex PCR. One entry per CDR3 protein results from TCRdb running MiXCR on the multiplex PCR reads. The sample holds around 600,000 distinct CDR3 sequences, 35% to 50% seen once. The junction had 5 bases not matched to a gene; V was cut back by 0 bases and J by 0 bases. This CDR3 is 16 amino acids long. CDR1 is SEHNR, CDR2 FQNEAQ, per germline (reference sequence).

The clonotype comes from an adult man with Graves' ophthalmopathy. The specimen was peripheral blood. The genes are TRBV7-9 and TRBJ2-7; the match to TRBD1 covers 7 bases. CDR3 amino acids: CASSLAGQIYSYEQYF. The CDR3, as DNA: TGTGCCAGCAGCTTAGCGGGACAGATATACTCCTACGAGCAGTACTTC. Full variable domain (outside the CDR3, taken from reference TRBV7-9 and TRBJ2-7): DTGVSQNPRHKITKRGQNVTFRCDPISEHNRLYWYRQTLGQGPEFLTYFQNEAQLEKSRLLSDRFSAERPKGSFSTLEIQRTEQGDSAMYLCASSLAGQIYSYEQYFGPGTRLTVT.